A single sample gave rise to the 31 T cell receptor beta chains below, sequenced in a study of PD-1 blockade in classical Hodgkin lymphoma. The data were produced by immunoSEQ multiplex PCR, yet TCRdb's version contains in-frame clones alone and is incomplete. The sample consists of 24,000 or so clones, approximately 69% of them appearing once. Every patient had relapsed following autologous stem cell transplantation, and cohorts differed in brentuximab vedotin exposure. Sequencing used peripheral blood mononuclear cells (PBMCs), obtained at baseline. These receptors originate from a human donor with classical Hodgkin lymphoma.

This chain links TRBV6-5 with TRBJ1-1; D is ambiguous. Trimming stripped 2 bases from V and 5 bases from J, with 12 bases between. This CDR3 spans 14 amino acids. The germline CDR1 and CDR2 sequences are MNHEY and SVGAGI. The CDR3 bases are TGTGCCAGCAGTTACCTTGGGGAGAGGACTGAAGCTTTCTTT. Its protein product is CASSYLGERTEAFF.

The rearrangement uses TRBV4-2 and TRBJ1-2; weak D call: TRBD1 (6 bases). Trimming took off 2 bases at V and 8 bases at J, with 18 bases between the two ends. The germline V gene encodes CDR1 LGHNA and CDR2 YNFKEQ. The CDR3 extends over 15 amino acids. The CDR3 loop reads CASSQTGDRLGGYTF. The CDR3 DNA is TGTGCCAGCAGCCAAACCGGAGACAGGTTGGGAGGCTACACCTTC.

V is TRBV2 and J is TRBJ2-2, with D unresolved. This CDR3 comprises 14 residues. The germline V gene encodes CDR1 SNHLY and CDR2 FYNNEI. V lost 6 bases to trimming and J lost 0 bases, with 8 bases between them. CDR3 nucleotides: TGTGCCAGCAGCAGGATAGCGAACACCGGGGAGCTGTTTTTT. Protein sequence: CASSRIANTGELFF.

This chain uses TRBV19 with TRBJ2-3; D not certain. This CDR3 region has 14 residues. The germline V gene encodes CDR1 LNHDA and CDR2 SQIVND (reference sequence). V was trimmed by 3 bases and J by 2 bases, leaving 9 bases between them. CDR3 DNA: TGTGCCAGTAGTATCTTGGCAACCACAGATACGCAGTATTTT. Translated, it gives CASSILATTDTQYF.

The chain uses TRBV5-6 and TRBJ2-7, with unresolved D. V gave up 0 bases and J gave up 5 bases, with 12 bases separating them. Germline loops: CDR1 SGHDT, CDR2 YYEEEE. The CDR3 length is 14 residues. The CDR3 region has the DNA TGTGCCAGCAGCTTGGGCGCCAATTTCGACGAGCAGTACTTC. Its protein is CASSLGANFDEQYF.

The chain uses TRBV28 and TRBJ2-7, with 13 nucleotides matching TRBD2. V dropped 5 bases and J dropped 5; count of bases not matched to a gene: 6. CDR3 size: 15 residues. Germline V gene lookup returns CDR1 MDHEN and CDR2 SYDVKM. The DNA of the CDR3 is TGTGCCAGCAGTCAACTAGCGGGGGGGCCGGACGAGCAGTACTTC. Encoded protein: CASSQLAGGPDEQYF.

This rearrangement joins TRBV27 to TRBJ1-5, with D possibly being TRBD1 (5 bases). The CDR3 covers 16 residues. Trimming removed 3 bases at V and 0 bases at J, with 12 bases between. Germline CDR1 reads MNHEY; CDR2 reads SMNVEV (reference sequence). DNA for the CDR3: TGTGCCAGCAGTTTGTTCGCGGGGCCTAGCAATCAGCCCCAGCATTTT. Translating gives CASSLFAGPSNQPQHF.

V is TRBV7-9 and J is TRBJ2-7; no clear D gene. The V end lost 2 bases, the J end lost 2 bases, and 10 bases lay between the germline ends. This CDR3 region has 14 residues. Germline V lookup: CDR1 SEHNR, CDR2 FQNEAQ (reference sequence). The CDR3 DNA follows: TGTGCCAGCAGCTTATTAGAGGCAGCCTACGAGCAGTACTTC. Amino acids: CASSLLEAAYEQYF. Together with reference TRBV7-9 and TRBJ2-7, the CDR3 gives the full variable domain: DTGVSQNPRHKITKRGQNVTFRCDPISEHNRLYWYRQTLGQGPEFLTYFQNEAQLEKSRLLSDRFSAERPKGSFSTLEIQRTEQGDSAMYLCASSLLEAAYEQYFGPGTRLTVT.

The chain is built from TRBV6-1 and TRBJ2-3, with 7 bases that match TRBD1. Germline V gene data show CDR1 as MNHNS and CDR2 as SASEGT. The CDR3 has 14 amino acids. V dropped 7 bases and J dropped 3; count of bases not matched to a gene: 7. The CDR3 nucleotides read TGTGCCAGCAAAACCGGGACAGAGACAGATACGCAGTATTTT. This codes for CASKTGTETDTQYF.

The V call is TRBV4-1, the J call TRBJ2-3; D unresolved. The germline V gene has CDR1 MGHRA and CDR2 YSYEKL. This CDR3 is 16 amino acids long. V lost 1 base and J 2 bases, leaving 13 bases between the germline ends. The CDR3 reads CASSQVHLVVTDTQYF. In DNA form, the CDR3 reads TGCGCCAGCAGCCAAGTTCATTTGGTTGTCACAGATACGCAGTATTTT.

This clone occurred once. The CDR3 DNA is TGTGCCAGTAACCGGGACAGCAATCAGCCCCAGCATTTT. Its translation is CASNRDSNQPQHF. The chain employs TRBV10-3 and TRBJ1-5; possibly TRBD1 for D (5 bases). CDR1 and CDR2 from the germline V gene are ENHRY and SYGVKD. The CDR3 is made up of 13 amino acids. V was clipped by 10 bases and J by 1 base, with 11 bases between them.

V usage is TRBV5-6 and J usage is TRBJ2-3; weak D call: TRBD2 (7 bases). In germline, CDR1 is SGHDT, CDR2 YYEEEE. This CDR3 contains 15 residues. The V end was cut by 1 base, the J end by 2 bases, with 11 bases between. The DNA of the CDR3 is TGTGCCAGCAGCTTGTGGGAGGGGGACACAGATACGCAGTATTTT. Protein product: CASSLWEGDTDTQYF.

The chain is built from TRBV5-4 and TRBJ1-3; unclear D gene. The CDR3 sequence is 12 residues long. Looked up from germline, CDR1 is SGHNT and CDR2 is YYREEE (reference sequence). V lost 2 bases and J lost 4, with 4 bases in between. CDR3 coding DNA: TGTGCCAGCAGCTTAATAGGAAACACCATATATTTT. This gives the protein CASSLIGNTIYF.

J is TRBJ1-2 and V is TRBV29-1; D call uncertain. The CDR3 totals 12 residues. V lost 0 bases to trimming and J lost 7 bases, with 9 bases between them. CDR1 is SQVTM, CDR2 ANQGSEA, per germline. The CDR3 sequence: CSVEDPAGGYTF. CDR3 in DNA: TGCAGCGTTGAAGATCCGGCAGGTGGCTACACCTTC.

Sample share makes this clone medium-sized. This sequence joins TRBV6-5 and TRBJ2-7, with D possibly being TRBD1 (5 bases). This CDR3 comprises 13 residues. Trimming left V 2 bases short and J 3 bases short, with 8 bases between. Germline V gives CDR1 MNHEY, CDR2 SVGAGI. This chain's CDR3 is CASSYPDSYEQYF. CDR3 coding DNA: TGTGCCAGCAGTTACCCCGACAGCTACGAGCAGTACTTC.

The chain employs TRBV7-9 and TRBJ2-7; perhaps TRBD1 as D (5 bases). The germline V and J ends were trimmed by 4 bases and 4 bases, with 11 bases remaining between them. The length of the CDR3 is 13 residues. Germline V gene lookup returns CDR1 SEHNR and CDR2 FQNEAQ (reference sequence). CDR3 DNA: TGTGCCAGCAGCTCTAATCAGGGATACGAGCAGTACTTC. Protein product: CASSSNQGYEQYF.

This clone was observed a single time. V and J are TRBV28 and TRBJ2-7; TRBD2 might be the D (6 bases). This CDR3 is built from 15 residues. V lost 5 bases, J lost 2 bases, and 16 bases lay in between. Germline V CDR1 and CDR2: MDHEN, SYDVKM. This chain's CDR3 is CASSLPHPGAYEQYF. The CDR3 DNA reads as TGTGCCAGCAGTCTACCCCATCCGGGGGCCTACGAGCAGTACTTC.

The V call is TRBV4-3, the J call TRBJ2-2; TRBD1 aligns across 9 bases. Per the germline V gene, CDR1 is LGHNA and CDR2 is YSLEER. Losses at the gene ends were 0 bases for V and 9 bases for J; bases not matched to a gene: 8. The CDR3 spans 16 residues. The CDR3 here is CASSQEPTGGYRELFF. CDR3 DNA: TGCGCCAGCAGCCAAGAACCGACAGGGGGTTACCGGGAGCTGTTTTTT.

The chain carries TRBV6-5 and TRBJ1-5; D is uncertain. CDR1 MNHEY and CDR2 SVGAGI come from the germline V gene. CDR3 length: 15 amino acids. Trimming removed 0 bases at V and 7 bases at J, with 13 bases between. The CDR3 region has the DNA TGTGCCAGCAGTTACTCGGGCAGCGATAAGCAGCCCCAGCATTTT. As protein: CASSYSGSDKQPQHF.

This clone came up a few times. This rearrangement joins TRBV7-9 to TRBJ2-1; TRBD2 is a possible D gene (6 bases). V lost 6 bases, J lost 0 bases, and 12 bases lay in between. Germline values: CDR1 SEHNR, CDR2 FQNEAQ (reference sequence). This CDR3 spans 15 amino acids. For the CDR3, the DNA is TGTGCCAGCAGTCCTAGCGTTCGCTCCTACAATGAGCAGTTCTTC. This translates into CASSPSVRSYNEQFF.

By share of the sample, this clone is medium-sized (0.01 to 0.1%). V and J are TRBV6-5 and TRBJ1-1; D is unresolved. This CDR3 comprises 11 residues. V was cut by 8 bases and J by 5 bases, with 9 bases left in between. Germline loops: CDR1 MNHEY, CDR2 SVGAGI. The CDR3 reads CASGWVTEAFF. As DNA, the CDR3 is TGTGCCAGCGGGTGGGTAACTGAAGCTTTCTTT.

This clone was recorded a few times. This chain joins TRBV7-8 and TRBJ1-5; D is perhaps TRBD1 (5 bases). Germline V CDR1 and CDR2: SGHVS, FQNEAQ. CDR3 length: 14 residues. The V end lost 7 bases, the J end lost 3 bases, and 13 bases lay between the germline ends. The DNA of the CDR3 is TGTGCCAGCACTACGGGGCGCTACAATCAGCCCCAGCATTTT. This encodes CASTTGRYNQPQHF.

The sample holds one count of this clone. The gene calls are TRBV2 and TRBJ2-7; possible D gene TRBD1, 6 bases. From germline, CDR1 is SNHLY and CDR2 FYNNEI. Trimming removed 8 bases from V and 5 bases from J, with 16 bases in between. CDR3 length equals 13 residues. In nucleotides, the CDR3 is TGTGCCAGCTTCTCCAGGGGAATCGACGAGCAGTACTTC. Protein: CASFSRGIDEQYF.

Only a few counts were recorded for this clone. The genes are TRBV9 and TRBJ2-3; D possibly matches TRBD1 or TRBD2 (6 bases each). The CDR3 extends over 15 amino acids. Germline V gene sequence: CDR1 SGDLS, CDR2 YYNGEE. Trimming left V 0 bases short and J 2 bases short, with 10 bases between. CDR3 in DNA: TGTGCCAGCAGCGTAGAGGAGGGGGACACAGATACGCAGTATTTT. Its translation is CASSVEEGDTDTQYF.

This clone was seen more than once but under ten times. The V gene is TRBV4-1, the J gene TRBJ1-4; 7 bases align to TRBD1. The V segment lost 0 bases and the J segment 3 bases; nucleotides outside the gene matches: 4. Germline assignment: CDR1 MGHRA and CDR2 YSYEKL. This CDR3 region has 16 residues. This chain's CDR3 is CASSQEGTGANEKLFF. The CDR3 DNA reads as TGCGCCAGCAGCCAAGAGGGAACAGGGGCTAATGAAAAACTGTTTTTT.

The chain is built from TRBV25-1 and TRBJ1-5; D is uncertain. The CDR3 totals 16 residues. Germline assignment: CDR1 MGHDK and CDR2 SYGVNS. Deletions cut 1 base from V and 2 bases from J, with 12 bases between. The CDR3 bases are TGTGCCAGCAGTGAATCCACACTCCGGGGCAATCAGCCCCAGCATTTT. Its translation: CASSESTLRGNQPQHF. Full variable domain (missing parts from reference TRBV25-1 and TRBJ1-5): EADIYQTPRYLVIGTGKKITLECSQTMGHDKMYWYQQDPGMELHLIHYSYGVNSTEKGDLSSESTVSRIRTEHFPLTLESARPSHTSQYLCASSESTLRGNQPQHFGDGTRLSIL.

The chain couples TRBV18 to TRBJ2-7, with D unresolved. The CDR3 runs 13 residues. Trimming pared 1 base from V and 4 bases from J, leaving 8 bases between. Germline values: CDR1 KGHSH, CDR2 LQKENI. CDR3 loop: CASSPQEGYEQYF. CDR3 DNA: TGTGCCAGCTCACCACAGGAAGGGTACGAGCAGTACTTC.

The J gene is TRBJ1-6, the V gene TRBV6-5, with unresolved D. The CDR3 has 13 residues. V lost 8 bases and J 7 bases, leaving 12 bases between the germline ends. Germline V gene lookup returns CDR1 MNHEY and CDR2 SVGAGI. DNA of the CDR3: TGTGCCAGCGTTGCGGGTATCAATTCACCCCTCCACTTT. The encoded protein is CASVAGINSPLHF.

This chain links TRBV28 with TRBJ1-1, with D hard to call. V lost 7 bases, J lost 1 base, and 13 bases lay in between. This CDR3 spans 14 amino acids. Germline V lookup: CDR1 MDHEN, CDR2 SYDVKM. The CDR3 region is CASTPFLRNTEAFF. The CDR3 bases are TGTGCCAGCACCCCGTTTTTACGGAACACTGAAGCTTTCTTT.

The V and J genes are TRBV28 and TRBJ1-1, with no clear D. Trimming shortened V by 7 bases and J by 1 base, and 13 bases separated the two germline ends. CDR1 is MDHEN, CDR2 SYDVKM, per germline. CDR3 length: 14 residues. The CDR3 spells CASNSVVPNTEAFF. DNA for the CDR3: TGTGCCAGCAATAGCGTAGTACCGAACACTGAAGCTTTCTTT. The complete variable domain, with remaining parts taken from reference TRBV28 and TRBJ1-1, reads DVKVTQSSRYLVKRTGEKVFLECVQDMDHENMFWYRQDPGLGLRLIYFSYDVKMKEKGDIPEGYSVSREKKERFSLILESASTNQTSMYLCASNSVVPNTEAFFGQGTRLTVV.

V gene TRBV4-1 combines with J gene TRBJ1-4; D not certain. Germline CDR1 reads MGHRA; CDR2 reads YSYEKL. This CDR3 has 14 amino acids. Between the trimmed V and J ends, which lost 1 base and 8 bases, there was a span of 11 bases. As DNA, the CDR3 is TGCGCCAGCAGCCAAGCGGGGTTCCAAGAAAAACTGTTTTTT. This codes for CASSQAGFQEKLFF.